This TCR beta chain originates from a study of blood T cell repertoires in COVID-19. Background on the study: Samples of COVID-19 (acute and convalescent) were obtained from the United States, Italy and Spain. From T cells, B-cell-depleted T cells, or PBMCs came the material, which was cDNA or gDNA.

After removal of 3 bases from V and 5 bases from J, the junction contained 15 bases not matched to a gene. CDR1 and CDR2 from the germline V gene are MDHEN and SYDVKM. The CDR3 is 19 residues long. This clone was recorded a few times. Original handling: Counts of nucleated cells, estimated from reference gene primer amplification, were obtained. TCRdb keeps only in-frame clones here, not all; method: immunoSEQ multiplex PCR. The V and J calls and the clone size are those of that table, but D and trimming were determined from the DNA. The repertoire holds under 250,000 clones, with around four fifths as singletons.

This TCR came from an older woman with active or convalescent COVID-19. The sample consisted of peripheral blood. The chain couples TRBV28 to TRBJ2-5, with TRBD2 identical over 13 bases. The CDR3 DNA sequence: TGTGCCAGCAGTTTTCGAGGCGCCGGGACTAGCGGGATGGCGGAGACCCAGTACTTC. Translated: CASSFRGAGTSGMAETQYF.